This paragraph covers one T cell receptor (beta chain) sequence. Antigen: not known. This entry comes from a study of T cell responses to AZD1222 COVID-19 vaccine. Study as a whole: Doses given second, at about 4 or about 12 weeks, were pooled.

Profiled with immunoSEQ multiplex PCR; TCRdb holds only in-frame clones, not every one. The data show about 130,000 clones, 88% seen once. Study-level results: Most donors were white British, females outnumbered males, and clonal diversity was possibly underestimated.

The CDR3 totals 13 residues. Germline values: CDR1 ENHRY, CDR2 SYGVKD. Between the trimmed V and J ends, which lost 2 bases and 6 bases, there was a span of 11 bases. The rearrangement links TRBV10-3 to TRBJ2-7; a possible D gene is TRBD1 (6 bases). The origin of this receptor is an adult in good health. The source was peripheral blood, collected on day 0 of AZD1222 vaccination. The CDR3 DNA reads as TGTGCCATCAGTGAGGGGACACCTGCCGAGCAGTACTTC. It translates to CAISEGTPAEQYF.